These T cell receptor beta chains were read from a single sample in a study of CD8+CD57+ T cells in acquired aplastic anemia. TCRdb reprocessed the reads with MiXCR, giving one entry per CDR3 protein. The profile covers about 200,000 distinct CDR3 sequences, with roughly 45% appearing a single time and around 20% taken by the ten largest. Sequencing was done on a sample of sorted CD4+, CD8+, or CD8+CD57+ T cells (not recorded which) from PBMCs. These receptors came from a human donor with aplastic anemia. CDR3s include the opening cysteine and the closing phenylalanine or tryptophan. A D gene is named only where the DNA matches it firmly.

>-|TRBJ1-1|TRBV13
CASSLEGGGDTEAFF
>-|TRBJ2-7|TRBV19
CASSPTGQWGEEQYF
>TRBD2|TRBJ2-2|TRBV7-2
CASSPGLAGAPNTGELSW
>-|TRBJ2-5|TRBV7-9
CASSPTGHQETQYF
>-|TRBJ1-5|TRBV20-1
CSAPRQDNQPQHF
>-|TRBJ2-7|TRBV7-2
CASSLPDSLYEQYF
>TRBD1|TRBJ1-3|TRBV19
CASSMDRTVNTIYF
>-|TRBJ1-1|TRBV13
CASSFGTQNTEAFF
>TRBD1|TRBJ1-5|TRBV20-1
CSARNPGQGERQPQHF
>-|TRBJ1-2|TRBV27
CASRTTAQPNYGYTF
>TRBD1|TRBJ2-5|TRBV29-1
CSVADRGGFRRF
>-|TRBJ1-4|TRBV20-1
CSATPPGFNEKLFF
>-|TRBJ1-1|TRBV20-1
CSAREPLAGLYEAFF
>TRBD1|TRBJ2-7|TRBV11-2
CASSLEQGTYEQYF
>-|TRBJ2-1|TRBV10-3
CAISEKRVGEQFF
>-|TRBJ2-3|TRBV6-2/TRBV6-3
CASSYSTMYTQYF
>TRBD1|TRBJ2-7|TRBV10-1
CASSARQGGEQYF
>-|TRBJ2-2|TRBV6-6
CASSPGRDTGELFF
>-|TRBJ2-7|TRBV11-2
CASSLGPGRIYEQYF
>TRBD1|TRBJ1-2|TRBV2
CASVAGTGGDYGYTF
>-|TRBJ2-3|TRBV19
CASSMLGQLTDTQYF
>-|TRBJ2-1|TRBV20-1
CSASAIEGGYYNEQFF
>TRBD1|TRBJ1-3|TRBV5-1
CASSSGSGTGPSGNTIYF
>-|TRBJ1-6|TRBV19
CASSILQGIHNSPLHF
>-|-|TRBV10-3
CAISDSQAIYEQYF
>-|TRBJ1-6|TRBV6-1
CASTEGGSPLHF
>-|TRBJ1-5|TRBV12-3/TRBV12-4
CASSPGQNSNQPQHF
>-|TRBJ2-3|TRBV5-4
CASSLDLAADTQYF
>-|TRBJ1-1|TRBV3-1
CASSQAGYFTEAFF